This T cell receptor beta chain appears in the sequencing data of a study of identical twins. Notes on the study in general: Fewer insertions characterized abundant cord blood beta clonotypes, whereas memory repertoires showed none. When twins shared out-of-frame alpha sequences, those sequences had excess low generation probability. Modeled out-of-frame TCR alpha sharing in monozygotic twins fell below observed levels.

Germline V CDR1 and CDR2: MNHEY, SMNVEV (reference sequence). The CDR3 runs to 14 residues. Each CDR3 protein gets one entry after TCRdb re-called the 5' RACE reads with MiXCR. The table records some 1,700,000 distinct CDR3 sequences, roughly 35% of them present only once. For this clonotype: Its antigen is undetermined. Its ends do not fully match the called genes, so a read error is possible.

The specimen sequenced was cord blood. The V and J genes are TRBV27 and TRBJ2-1; no clear D. The receptor comes from a newborn girl in good health. In nucleotides, the CDR3 is TGTGTCAGCAGTCCCTTCCCGCCGGATAGTCAGCAGTTCTTC. Protein: CVSSPFPPDSQQFF.